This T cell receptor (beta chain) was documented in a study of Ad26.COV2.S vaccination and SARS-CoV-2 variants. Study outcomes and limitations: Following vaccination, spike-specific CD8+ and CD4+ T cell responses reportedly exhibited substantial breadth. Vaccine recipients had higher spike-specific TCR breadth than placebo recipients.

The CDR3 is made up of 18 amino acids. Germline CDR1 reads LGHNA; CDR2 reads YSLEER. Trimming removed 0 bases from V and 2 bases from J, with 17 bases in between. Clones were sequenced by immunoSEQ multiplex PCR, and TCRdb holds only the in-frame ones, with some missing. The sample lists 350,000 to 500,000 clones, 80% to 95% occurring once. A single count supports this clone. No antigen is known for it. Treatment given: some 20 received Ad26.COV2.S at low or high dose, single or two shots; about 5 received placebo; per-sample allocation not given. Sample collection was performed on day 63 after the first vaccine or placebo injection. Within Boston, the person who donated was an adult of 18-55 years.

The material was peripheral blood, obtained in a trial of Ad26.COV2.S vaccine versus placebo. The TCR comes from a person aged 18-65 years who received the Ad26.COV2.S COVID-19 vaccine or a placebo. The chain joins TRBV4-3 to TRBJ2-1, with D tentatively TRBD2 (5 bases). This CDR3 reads CASSQDGVSSAPYNEQFF. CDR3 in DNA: TGCGCCAGCAGCCAAGATGGAGTGAGTAGCGCCCCCTACAATGAGCAGTTCTTC.